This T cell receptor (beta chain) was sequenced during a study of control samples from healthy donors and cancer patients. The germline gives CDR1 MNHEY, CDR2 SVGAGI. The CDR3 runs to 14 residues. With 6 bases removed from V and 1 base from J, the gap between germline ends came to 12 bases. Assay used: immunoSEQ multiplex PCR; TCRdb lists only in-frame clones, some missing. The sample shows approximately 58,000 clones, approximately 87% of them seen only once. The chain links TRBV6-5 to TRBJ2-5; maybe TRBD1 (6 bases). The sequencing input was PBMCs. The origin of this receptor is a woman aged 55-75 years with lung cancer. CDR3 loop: CASRVLGAQETQYF. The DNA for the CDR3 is TGTGCCAGCAGGGTTCTGGGGGCCCAAGAGACCCAGTACTTC.